Presented here are 29 T cell receptor beta chains from one specimen sequenced in a study of blood T cell repertoires in COVID-19. Profiling relied on immunoSEQ multiplex PCR, and the TCRdb table lists in-frame clones only, not all of them. Of a few hundred thousand clones detected, 89% appear once; the ten largest clones hold approximately 5%. The sequenced sample consisted of peripheral blood. The receptors stem from a woman between 40 and 50 years old who had recovered from COVID-19.

The chain joins TRBV7-2 to TRBJ1-1; possible D gene TRBD1, 5 bases. V was trimmed by 5 bases and J by 0 bases, leaving 13 bases between them. The CDR3 is 15 residues long. Per the germline V gene, CDR1 is SGHTA and CDR2 is FQGNSA. Here the CDR3 DNA reads TGTGCCAGCAGCCCGCAGGGAGGCGTGAACACTGAAGCTTTCTTT. It is translated as CASSPQGGVNTEAFF.

This chain connects TRBV24-1 to TRBJ1-2, with D maybe TRBD1 (6 bases). The CDR3 length is 15 residues. The V gene lost 3 bases and the J gene lost 2 bases, with 12 bases spanning the gap. In germline, CDR1 is KGHDR, CDR2 SFDVKD. The chain's CDR3 is CATSDPPRGNYGYTF. Here the CDR3 DNA reads TGTGCCACCAGTGATCCGCCCAGGGGCAACTATGGCTACACCTTC.

The chain combines TRBV11-3 with TRBJ2-1; the match to TRBD1 covers 9 bases. CDR3 size: 16 residues. Germline values: CDR1 SGHNT, CDR2 YENEEA. V lost 4 bases, J lost 9 bases, and 13 bases stayed unmatched. CDR3 bases: TGTGCCAGCAGCTCCCGGGACAGGGTGGGTGCTGCTGAGCAGTTCTTC. This gives the protein CASSSRDRVGAAEQFF.

The rearrangement joins TRBV5-1 to TRBJ2-2; TRBD1 matches at 8 bases. CDR3 length: 14 residues. Germline CDR1 and CDR2: SGHRS and YFSETQ. J was trimmed by 5 bases and V by 4 bases; bases with no gene match: 4. The CDR3 sequence: CASSNRTGTGELFF. CDR3 sequence (DNA): TGCGCCAGCAGCAACCGGACAGGGACCGGGGAGCTGTTTTTT. Supplemented by reference TRBV5-1 and TRBJ2-2, the full variable domain reads KAGVTQTPRYLIKTRGQQVTLSCSPISGHRSVSWYQQTPGQGLQFLFEYFSETQRNKGNFPGRFSGRQFSNSRSEMNVSTLELGDSALYLCASSNRTGTGELFFGEGSRLTVL.

This rearrangement joins TRBV24-1 to TRBJ2-1; a weak D match, TRBD2 (6 bases). V was cut by 2 bases and J by 8 bases, with 15 bases left in between. The V gene's germline CDR1 is KGHDR and CDR2 SFDVKD. This CDR3 has 15 amino acids. CDR3 bases: TGTGCCACCAGTGATTCCGGGGCTAGCGTAGATGAGCAGTTCTTC. This sequence encodes CATSDSGASVDEQFF.

The DNA for the CDR3 is TGTGCCTGGAGTCCGACGGGACAGGGGTATGAAAAACTGTTTTTT. This encodes CAWSPTGQGYEKLFF. The V call is TRBV30, the J call TRBJ1-4; TRBD1 matches 10 bases. The trim removed 2 bases at V and 6 bases at J, leaving 6 bases unmatched. This CDR3 is built from 15 residues. Per germline, CDR1 GTSNPN and CDR2 SVGIG (reference sequence).

Only one count was recorded for this clone. The chain couples TRBV10-3 to TRBJ2-1; 7 bases are shared with TRBD2. V dropped 0 bases and J dropped 8; count of bases not matched to a gene: 4. Germline V gene data show CDR1 as ENHRY and CDR2 as SYGVKD. The CDR3 extends over 14 amino acids. The CDR3 DNA is TGTGCCATCAGTGAGTCGAATCGGGAGGATGAGCAGTTCTTC. As protein: CAISESNREDEQFF.

About this clone itself: The same CDR3 arises from other DNA sequences in this sample as well. The genes are TRBV5-4 and TRBJ2-2, with D possibly being TRBD2 (5 bases). There are 13 residues in the CDR3. The germline V and J ends were trimmed by 1 base and 5 bases, with 6 bases remaining between them. Germline CDR1 and CDR2: SGHNT and YYREEE (reference sequence). The CDR3 reads CASSLPGTGELFF. CDR3 sequence (DNA): TGTGCCAGCAGCTTGCCGGGAACCGGGGAGCTGTTTTTT. Looking up the rest from reference TRBV5-4 and TRBJ2-2 gives the full variable domain: ETGVTQSPTHLIKTRGQQVTLRCSSQSGHNTVSWYQQALGQGPQFIFQYYREEENGRGNFPPRFSGLQFPNYSSELNVNALELDDSALYLCASSLPGTGELFFGEGSRLTVL.

This rearrangement joins TRBV27 to TRBJ2-3, with D possibly TRBD2 on 6 matching bases. This CDR3 has 11 amino acids. Trimming removed 7 bases at V and 8 bases at J, with 10 bases between. Germline V gives CDR1 MNHEY, CDR2 SMNVEV (reference sequence). The CDR3 spells CASTTGGTQYF. DNA of the CDR3: TGTGCCAGCACCACCGGGGGTACGCAGTATTTT.

This clone was counted between two and nine times. The V gene is TRBV10-3, the J gene TRBJ1-1, with D possibly being TRBD1 (6 bases). The V end was cut by 7 bases, the J end by 0 bases, with 12 bases between. From germline, CDR1 is ENHRY and CDR2 SYGVKD. The CDR3 sequence is 14 residues long. The CDR3 region has the DNA TGTGCCATCAAGGGGGGGGTCTTGAACACTGAAGCTTTCTTT. Its translation: CAIKGGVLNTEAFF.

The chain couples TRBV28 to TRBJ2-1; D is perhaps TRBD2 (6 bases). Germline CDR1 is MDHEN and CDR2 is SYDVKM. CDR3 length equals 17 residues. Trimming took 5 bases from V and 7 from J, leaving 24 bases between them. The CDR3 DNA is TGTGCCAGCAGTGGGGGTACCTTTGGGGGGTTGACAAATGAGCAGTTCTTC. This translates into CASSGGTFGGLTNEQFF.

The V gene is TRBV2, the J gene TRBJ2-4; D possibly corresponds to TRBD2 (7 bases). This CDR3 comprises 16 residues. Between the trimmed V and J ends, which lost 7 bases and 0 bases, there was a span of 16 bases. Per the germline V gene, CDR1 is SNHLY and CDR2 is FYNNEI. CDR3 DNA: TGTGCCAGCACGGGGAGGGGGGTCCTAGCCAAAAACATTCAGTACTTC. Translating gives CASTGRGVLAKNIQYF.

The V gene is TRBV7-9, the J gene TRBJ1-3; D might be TRBD1 (5 bases). V was shortened by 6 bases and J by 0 bases, with 15 bases between the two germline ends. This CDR3 comprises 16 residues. The germline V gene encodes CDR1 SEHNR and CDR2 FQNEAQ (reference sequence). This chain's CDR3 is CASRPTQGTSGNTIYF. DNA of the CDR3: TGTGCCAGCAGGCCGACCCAGGGAACCTCTGGAAACACCATATATTTT.

V and J are TRBV6-2 or TRBV6-3 and TRBJ2-1; 10 nucleotides line up with TRBD1. The CDR3 totals 15 residues. Germline CDR1 is MNHEY and CDR2 is SVGEGT. With V trimmed by 6 bases and J by 9 bases, 11 bases remained unmatched. This CDR3 reads CASSTGQGDWGEQFF. CDR3 coding DNA: TGTGCCAGCAGCACAGGACAGGGGGATTGGGGTGAGCAGTTCTTC.

The chain uses TRBV15 and TRBJ2-3, with 7 bases lining up with TRBD1. The CDR3 runs to 15 residues. Germline V gene data show CDR1 as LNHNV and CDR2 as YYDKDF (reference sequence). V trimming: 10 bases; J trimming: 5 bases; junction bases outside the gene matches: 15. In DNA form, the CDR3 reads TGTGCCAGTCGACAGGGTTATCTTTCGGGAGATACGCAGTATTTT. It codes for CASRQGYLSGDTQYF.

This chain connects TRBV30 to TRBJ1-2, with D hard to call. V was cut by 2 bases and J by 4 bases, with 20 bases left in between. The germline CDR1 and CDR2 sequences are GTSNPN and SVGIG (reference sequence). The CDR3 sequence is 16 residues long. The CDR3 bases are TGTGCCTGGAGTCCCCACCTTGGGCAGGCTATCTATGGCTACACCTTC. This encodes CAWSPHLGQAIYGYTF.

The chain combines TRBV7-2 with TRBJ2-3, with D perhaps matching TRBD1 (6 bases). CDR3 length equals 13 residues. V was clipped by 7 bases and J by 3 bases, with 11 bases between them. Germline loops: CDR1 SGHTA, CDR2 FQGNSA. This chain's CDR3 is CASTRGGTDTQYF. The DNA of the CDR3 is TGTGCCAGCACCCGAGGGGGAACAGATACGCAGTATTTT.

The chain links TRBV5-4 to TRBJ2-3; D might be TRBD1 (6 bases). The CDR3 covers 16 residues. In germline, CDR1 is SGHNT, CDR2 YYREEE (reference sequence). Trimming removed 3 bases from V and 4 bases from J, with 18 bases in between. The CDR3 spells CASSSNTRGDSDTQYF. The CDR3 DNA sequence: TGTGCCAGCAGCTCAAACACCAGGGGAGACTCAGATACGCAGTATTTT. The full variable domain, with the rest looked up from reference TRBV5-4 and TRBJ2-3, is ETGVTQSPTHLIKTRGQQVTLRCSSQSGHNTVSWYQQALGQGPQFIFQYYREEENGRGNFPPRFSGLQFPNYSSELNVNALELDDSALYLCASSSNTRGDSDTQYFGPGTRLTVL.

The chain combines TRBV5-1 with TRBJ1-2, with 9 nucleotides matching TRBD1. Germline assignment: CDR1 SGHRS and CDR2 YFSETQ. This CDR3 region has 16 residues. J lost 0 bases, V lost 4 bases, and 7 bases had no gene match. CDR3 in DNA: TGCGCCAGCAGCGGGGGACAGGGATTCGCTAACTATGGCTACACCTTC. This encodes CASSGGQGFANYGYTF.

The chain recombines TRBV9 with TRBJ1-5; D is perhaps TRBD1 (6 bases). This CDR3 is 14 amino acids long. V was shortened by 0 bases and J by 4 bases, with 8 bases between the two germline ends. CDR1 and CDR2 from the germline V gene are SGDLS and YYNGEE. This CDR3 reads CASSVGTGNQPQHF. CDR3 DNA sequence: TGTGCCAGCAGCGTAGGTACAGGGAATCAGCCCCAGCATTTT.

A single count supports this clone. The rearrangement uses TRBV29-1 and TRBJ1-2, with TRBD1 identical over 7 bases. This CDR3 has 11 amino acids. The germline CDR1 and CDR2 sequences are SQVTM and ANQGSEA. The CDR3 reads CSSWDSYGYTF. The CDR3 region has the DNA TGCAGTTCTTGGGACAGCTATGGCTACACCTTC.

This clone was seen a few times. This chain uses TRBV5-6 with TRBJ1-2; 8 bases align to TRBD1. Trimming took 2 bases from V and 6 from J; bases not matched to a gene: 3. CDR1 is SGHDT, CDR2 YYEEEE, per germline. CDR3 length equals 13 residues. The CDR3 spells CASSFRGRDGYTF. CDR3 bases: TGTGCCAGCAGCTTCAGGGGGCGCGATGGCTACACCTTC.

The V gene is TRBV28, the J gene TRBJ1-4, with D possibly TRBD1 on 5 matching bases. Trimming stripped 4 bases from V and 8 bases from J, with 8 bases between. This CDR3 has 12 residues. The germline V gene has CDR1 MDHEN and CDR2 SYDVKM. The CDR3 sequence: CASSWRGEKLFF. The DNA for the CDR3 is TGTGCCAGCAGTTGGCGGGGCGAAAAACTGTTTTTT.

This clone showed up just a few times. This sequence joins TRBV19 and TRBJ2-2; possible D gene TRBD1, 6 bases. The germline V gene encodes CDR1 LNHDA and CDR2 SQIVND (reference sequence). The CDR3 length is 14 residues. The ends were cut back, 7 bases at V and 6 bases at J, with 15 bases in the middle. In nucleotides, the CDR3 is TGTGCCAGTATGGGACCAGGGGTACCCGGGGAGCTGTTTTTT. This gives the protein CASMGPGVPGELFF.

The chain employs TRBV5-6 and TRBJ2-2, with D maybe TRBD2 (6 bases). Trimming stripped 6 bases from V and 1 base from J, with 13 bases between. The CDR3 has 15 residues. Germline V gene lookup returns CDR1 SGHDT and CDR2 YYEEEE. The CDR3 region has the DNA TGTGCCAGCACCCGGCAGGGACTGAACACCGGGGAGCTGTTTTTT. Translating it yields CASTRQGLNTGELFF.

This chain links TRBV27 with TRBJ2-5; perhaps TRBD1 as D (6 bases). The V gene lost 6 bases and the J gene lost 4 bases, with 21 bases spanning the gap. There are 16 residues in the CDR3. Per the germline V gene, CDR1 is MNHEY and CDR2 is SMNVEV (reference sequence). The CDR3 sequence: CASSRGLTVGPETQYF. The DNA of the CDR3 is TGTGCCAGCAGCAGGGGCCTGACGGTGGGCCCAGAGACCCAGTACTTC.

The CDR3 sequence is CASSLVSGVGYTF. Written as DNA, the CDR3 is TGCGCCAGCAGCTTGGTATCAGGGGTGGGCTACACCTTC. The chain has TRBV5-1 and TRBJ1-2; D possibly corresponds to TRBD1 (6 bases). V shed 0 bases and J shed 8 bases, with 11 bases lying between them. Looked up from germline, CDR1 is SGHRS and CDR2 is YFSETQ. The CDR3 runs to 13 residues.

The V and J genes are TRBV5-6 and TRBJ1-1; D is undetermined. Trimming pared 2 bases from V and 3 bases from J, leaving 5 bases between. The germline V gene encodes CDR1 SGHDT and CDR2 YYEEEE. The CDR3 runs to 12 residues. The CDR3 protein is CASSFSDTEAFF. CDR3 DNA sequence: TGTGCCAGCAGCTTTTCTGACACTGAAGCTTTCTTT.

In regard to this clone: Different DNA sequences within this sample yield the same CDR3. The rearrangement joins TRBV9 to TRBJ1-1, with a weak D call TRBD1 (6 bases). The CDR3 has 15 residues. V gave up 0 bases and J gave up 0 bases, with 9 bases separating them. Looked up from germline, CDR1 is SGDLS and CDR2 is YYNGEE. The CDR3 nucleotides read TGTGCCAGCAGCGTAGGGGGGCGGCTGAACACTGAAGCTTTCTTT. Its translation: CASSVGGRLNTEAFF.